A single sample is the source of the 5 T cell receptor beta chains below, sequenced in a study of cytomegalovirus exposure and HLA in healthy donors. Use of 60 Vbeta and 13 Jbeta primers characterized the PCR. Data came from immunoSEQ multiplex PCR; TCRdb stores just in-frame clones and leaves some out. The data show around 130,000 clones, around 73% seen once. Sequences were obtained from PBMCs. Receptor source: a middle-aged man in good health and CMV-seronegative.

This chain joins TRBV29-1 and TRBJ2-1, with 9 bases identical to TRBD2. The CDR3 is 13 amino acids. Germline V gene lookup returns CDR1 SQVTM and CDR2 ANQGSEA. With V trimmed by 7 bases and J by 8 bases, 9 bases remained unmatched. CDR3 sequence reads: CSEGLAPSDEQFF. As DNA, the CDR3 is TGCAGCGAGGGACTAGCCCCCTCCGATGAGCAGTTCTTC.

The rearrangement uses TRBV6-6 and TRBJ2-1, with D perhaps TRBD2 (6 bases). V shed 6 bases and J shed 0 bases, with 12 bases lying between them. Germline CDR1 and CDR2: MNHNY and SVGAGI (reference sequence). The CDR3 covers 15 residues. The CDR3 nucleotides read TGTGCCAGCAGACTCAACGGGGGCTCCTACAATGAGCAGTTCTTC. Protein sequence: CASRLNGGSYNEQFF.

The V call is TRBV6-5, the J call TRBJ1-5, with TRBD1 as a possible D gene (5 bases). The length of the CDR3 is 13 residues. Germline CDR1 is MNHEY and CDR2 is SVGAGI. Trimming took off 5 bases at V and 4 bases at J, with 9 bases between the two ends. In DNA, the CDR3 is TGTGCCAGCAGTAACGACAGAAATCAGCCCCAGCATTTT. Its translation: CASSNDRNQPQHF.

The chain is built from TRBV5-1 and TRBJ2-5; 7 bases map to TRBD2. Germline V CDR1 and CDR2: SGHRS, YFSETQ. This CDR3 region has 14 residues. Losses at the gene ends were 5 bases for V and 5 bases for J; bases not matched to a gene: 9. The CDR3 protein is CASSWGRAKETQYF. CDR3 nucleotides: TGCGCCAGCAGTTGGGGGAGGGCCAAGGAGACCCAGTACTTC.

The sample holds many counts of this clone. The V call is TRBV11-2, the J call TRBJ1-2; the D gene is possibly TRBD1 (5 bases). CDR1 and CDR2 from the germline V gene are SGHAT and FQNNGV. Trimming removed 0 bases at V and 4 bases at J, with 12 bases between. This CDR3 contains 15 residues. CDR3 nucleotide sequence: TGTGCCAGCAGCTTAGATCTGACAGACCCCTATGGCTACACCTTC. It encodes CASSLDLTDPYGYTF.